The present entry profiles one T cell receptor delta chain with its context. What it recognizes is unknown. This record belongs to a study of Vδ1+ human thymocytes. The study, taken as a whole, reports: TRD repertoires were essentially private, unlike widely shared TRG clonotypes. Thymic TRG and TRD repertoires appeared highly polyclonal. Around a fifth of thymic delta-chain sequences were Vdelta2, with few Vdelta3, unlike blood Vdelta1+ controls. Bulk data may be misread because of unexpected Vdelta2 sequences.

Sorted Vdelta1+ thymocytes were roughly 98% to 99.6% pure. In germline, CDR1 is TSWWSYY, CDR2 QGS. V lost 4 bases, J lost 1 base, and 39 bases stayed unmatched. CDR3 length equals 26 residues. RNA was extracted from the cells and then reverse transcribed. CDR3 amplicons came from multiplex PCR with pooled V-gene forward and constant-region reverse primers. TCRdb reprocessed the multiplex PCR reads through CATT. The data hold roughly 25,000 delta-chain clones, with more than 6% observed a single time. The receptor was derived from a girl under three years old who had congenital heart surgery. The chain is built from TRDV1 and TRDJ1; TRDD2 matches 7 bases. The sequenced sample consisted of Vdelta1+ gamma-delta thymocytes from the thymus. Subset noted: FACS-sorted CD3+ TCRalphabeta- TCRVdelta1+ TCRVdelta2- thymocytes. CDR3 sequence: CALGVTSQRAIPTISHRRSSTDKLIF. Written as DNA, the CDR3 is TGTGCTCTTGGGGTGACATCCCAGCGGGCCATTCCTACTATTTCTCATCGCCGTAGTTCCACCGATAAACTCATCTTT.